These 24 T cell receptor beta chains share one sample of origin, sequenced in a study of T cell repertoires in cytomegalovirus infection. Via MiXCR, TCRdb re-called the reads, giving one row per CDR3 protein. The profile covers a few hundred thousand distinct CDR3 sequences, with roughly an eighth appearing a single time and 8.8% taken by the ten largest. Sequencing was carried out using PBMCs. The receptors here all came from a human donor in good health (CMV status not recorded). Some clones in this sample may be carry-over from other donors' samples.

The CDR3 reads CASSKTGGTNTEAFF. The CDR3 DNA is TGTGCCAGCAGTAAGACAGGGGGAACGAACACTGAAGCTTTCTTT. The rearrangement joins TRBV6-5 to TRBJ1-1, with 9 bases aligning to TRBD1. The CDR3 totals 15 residues. The ends lost 5 bases at V and 1 base at J; junction bases unmatched: 5. Looked up from germline, CDR1 is MNHEY and CDR2 is SVGAGI.

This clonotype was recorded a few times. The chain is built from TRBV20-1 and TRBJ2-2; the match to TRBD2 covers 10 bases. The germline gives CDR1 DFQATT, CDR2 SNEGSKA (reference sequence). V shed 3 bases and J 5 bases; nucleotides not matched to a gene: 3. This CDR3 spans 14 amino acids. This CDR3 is CSARVAGGTGELFF. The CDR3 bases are TGCAGTGCTAGGGTAGCGGGGGGTACCGGGGAGCTGTTTTTT.

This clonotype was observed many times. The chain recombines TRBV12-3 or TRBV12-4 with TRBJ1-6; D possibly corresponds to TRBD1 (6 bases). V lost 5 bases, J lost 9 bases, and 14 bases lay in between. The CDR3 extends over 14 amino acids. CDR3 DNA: TGTGCCAGCAGTATTAAGACAGGCCTTTCACCCCTCCACTTT. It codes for CASSIKTGLSPLHF.

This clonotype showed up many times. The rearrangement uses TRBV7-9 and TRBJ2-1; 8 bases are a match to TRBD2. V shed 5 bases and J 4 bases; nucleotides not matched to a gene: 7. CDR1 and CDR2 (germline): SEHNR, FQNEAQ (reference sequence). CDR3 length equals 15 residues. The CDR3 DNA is TGTGCCAGCAGCACCCGACTAGCGCCTTACAATGAGCAGTTCTTC. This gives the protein CASSTRLAPYNEQFF. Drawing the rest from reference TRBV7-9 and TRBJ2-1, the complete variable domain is DTGVSQNPRHKITKRGQNVTFRCDPISEHNRLYWYRQTLGQGPEFLTYFQNEAQLEKSRLLSDRFSAERPKGSFSTLEIQRTEQGDSAMYLCASSTRLAPYNEQFFGPGTRLTVL.

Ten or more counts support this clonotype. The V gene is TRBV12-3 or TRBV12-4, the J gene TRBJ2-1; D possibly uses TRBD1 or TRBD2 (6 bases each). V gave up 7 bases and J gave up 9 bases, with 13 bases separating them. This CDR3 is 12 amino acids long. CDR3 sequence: CASIGGGSEQFF. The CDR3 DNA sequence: TGTGCCAGCATCGGAGGGGGATCTGAGCAGTTCTTC.

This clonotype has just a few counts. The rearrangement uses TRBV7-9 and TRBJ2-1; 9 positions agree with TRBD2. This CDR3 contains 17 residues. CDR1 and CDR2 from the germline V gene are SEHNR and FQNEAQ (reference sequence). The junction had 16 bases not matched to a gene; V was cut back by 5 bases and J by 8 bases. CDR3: CASSPPRGRAIEDEQFF. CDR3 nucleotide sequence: TGTGCCAGCAGCCCCCCCCGCGGGAGGGCCATCGAGGATGAGCAGTTCTTC.

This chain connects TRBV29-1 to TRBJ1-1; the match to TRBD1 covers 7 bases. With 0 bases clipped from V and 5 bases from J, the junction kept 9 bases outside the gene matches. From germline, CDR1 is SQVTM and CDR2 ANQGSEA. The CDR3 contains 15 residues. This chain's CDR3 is CSVEDHTGVRTEAFF. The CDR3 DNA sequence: TGCAGCGTTGAAGACCACACAGGGGTGCGGACTGAAGCTTTCTTT.

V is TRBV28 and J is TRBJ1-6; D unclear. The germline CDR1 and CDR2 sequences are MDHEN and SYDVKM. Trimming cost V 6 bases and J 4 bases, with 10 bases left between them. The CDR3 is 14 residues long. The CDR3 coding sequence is TGTGCCAGCAGGTGGCCAGTGTATAATTCACCCCTCCACTTT. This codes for CASRWPVYNSPLHF.

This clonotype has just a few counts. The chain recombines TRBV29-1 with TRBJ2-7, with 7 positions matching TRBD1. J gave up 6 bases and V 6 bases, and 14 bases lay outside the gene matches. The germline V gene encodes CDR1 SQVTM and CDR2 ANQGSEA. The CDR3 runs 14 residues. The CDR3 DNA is TGCAGCGTAGTTTCCGACAGGGCCAAACTCGAGCAGTACTTC. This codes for CSVVSDRAKLEQYF.

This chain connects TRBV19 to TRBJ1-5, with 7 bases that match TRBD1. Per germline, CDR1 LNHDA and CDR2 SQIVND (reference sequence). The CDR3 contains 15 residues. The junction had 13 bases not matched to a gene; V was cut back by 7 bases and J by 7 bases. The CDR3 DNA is TGTGCCAGTACCCCGACAGGGCCCGTTCGGCAGCCCCAGCATTTT. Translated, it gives CASTPTGPVRQPQHF.

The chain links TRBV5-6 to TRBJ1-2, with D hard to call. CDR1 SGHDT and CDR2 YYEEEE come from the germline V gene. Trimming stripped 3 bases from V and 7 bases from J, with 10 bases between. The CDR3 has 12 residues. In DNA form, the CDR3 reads TGTGCCAGCAGCTGGACGGCGTCTGGCTACACCTTC. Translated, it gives CASSWTASGYTF.

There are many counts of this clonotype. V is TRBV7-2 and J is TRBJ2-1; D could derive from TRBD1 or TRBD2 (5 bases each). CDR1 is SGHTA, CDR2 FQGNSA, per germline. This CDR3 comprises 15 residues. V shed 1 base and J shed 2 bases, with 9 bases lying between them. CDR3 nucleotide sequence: TGTGCCAGCAGCTTAGTACGGGGCGCCTACAATGAGCAGTTCTTC. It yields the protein CASSLVRGAYNEQFF. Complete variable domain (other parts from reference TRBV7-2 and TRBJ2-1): GAGVSQSPSNKVTEKGKDVELRCDPISGHTALYWYRQSLGQGLEFLIYFQGNSAPDKSGLPSDRFSAERTGGSVSTLTIQRTQQEDSAVYLCASSLVRGAYNEQFFGPGTRLTVL.

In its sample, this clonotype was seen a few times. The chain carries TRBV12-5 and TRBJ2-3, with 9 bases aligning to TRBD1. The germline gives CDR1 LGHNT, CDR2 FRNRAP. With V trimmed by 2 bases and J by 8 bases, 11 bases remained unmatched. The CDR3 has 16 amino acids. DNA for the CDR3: TGTGCTAGTGGTTTGAGCATGACAGGGGGAGTTGGTACGCAGTATTTT. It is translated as CASGLSMTGGVGTQYF.

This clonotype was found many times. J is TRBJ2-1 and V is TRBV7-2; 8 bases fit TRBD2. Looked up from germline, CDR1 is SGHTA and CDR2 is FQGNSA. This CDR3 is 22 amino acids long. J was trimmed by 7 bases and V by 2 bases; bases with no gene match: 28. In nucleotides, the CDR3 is TGTGCCAGCAGCTTACCCGAAGTAAAGGGTAGCGGGACCCCTATTATTCGTAATGAGCAGTTCTTC. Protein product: CASSLPEVKGSGTPIIRNEQFF.

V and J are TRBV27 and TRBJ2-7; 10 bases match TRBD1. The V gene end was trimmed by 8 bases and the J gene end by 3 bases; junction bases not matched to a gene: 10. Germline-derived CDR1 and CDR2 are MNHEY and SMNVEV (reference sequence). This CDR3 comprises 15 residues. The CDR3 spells CASRNPGQGNYEQYF. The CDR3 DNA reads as TGTGCCAGCCGAAACCCGGGACAGGGGAACTACGAGCAGTACTTC.

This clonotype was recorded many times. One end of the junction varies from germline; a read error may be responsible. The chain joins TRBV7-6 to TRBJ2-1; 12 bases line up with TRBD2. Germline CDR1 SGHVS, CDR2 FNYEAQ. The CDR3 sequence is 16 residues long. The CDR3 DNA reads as TGTGCCAGCAGCCTAGCGGGGGGGATGTCCTACAATGAGCAGTTCTTC. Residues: CASSLAGGMSYNEQFF.

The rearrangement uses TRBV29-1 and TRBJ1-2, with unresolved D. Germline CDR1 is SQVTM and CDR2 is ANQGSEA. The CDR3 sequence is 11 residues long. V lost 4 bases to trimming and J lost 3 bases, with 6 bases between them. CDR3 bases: TGCAGCGTTGCTGGAGACTATGGCTACACCTTC. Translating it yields CSVAGDYGYTF.

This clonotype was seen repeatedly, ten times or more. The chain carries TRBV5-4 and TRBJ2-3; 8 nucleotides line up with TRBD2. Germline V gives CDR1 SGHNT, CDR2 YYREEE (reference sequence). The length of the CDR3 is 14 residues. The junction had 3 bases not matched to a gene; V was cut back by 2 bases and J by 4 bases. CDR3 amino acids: CASSFRLAPDTQYF. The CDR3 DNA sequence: TGTGCCAGCAGCTTCCGACTAGCGCCAGATACGCAGTATTTT.

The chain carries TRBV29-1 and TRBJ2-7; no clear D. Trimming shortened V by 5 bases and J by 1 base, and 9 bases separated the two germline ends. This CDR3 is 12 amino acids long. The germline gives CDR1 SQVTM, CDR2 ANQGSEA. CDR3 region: CSVMGFSYEQYF. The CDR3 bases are TGCAGCGTTATGGGGTTTTCCTACGAGCAGTACTTC.

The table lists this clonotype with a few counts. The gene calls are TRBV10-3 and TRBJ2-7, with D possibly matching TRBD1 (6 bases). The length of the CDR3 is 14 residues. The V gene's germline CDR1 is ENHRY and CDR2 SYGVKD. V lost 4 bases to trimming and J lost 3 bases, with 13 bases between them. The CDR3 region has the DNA TGTGCCATCAGTGTTGGGACACTTGACTACGAGCAGTACTTC. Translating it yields CAISVGTLDYEQYF.

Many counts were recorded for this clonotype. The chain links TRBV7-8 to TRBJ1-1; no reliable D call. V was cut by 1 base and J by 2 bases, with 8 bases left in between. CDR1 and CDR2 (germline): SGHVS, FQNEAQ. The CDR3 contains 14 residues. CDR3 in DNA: TGTGCCAGCAGCTTAGTTCGGCCTAACACTGAAGCTTTCTTT. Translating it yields CASSLVRPNTEAFF.

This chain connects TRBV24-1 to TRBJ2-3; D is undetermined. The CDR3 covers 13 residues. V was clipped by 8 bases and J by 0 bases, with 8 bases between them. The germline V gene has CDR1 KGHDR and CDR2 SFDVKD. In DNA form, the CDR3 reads TGTGCCACCATGACAAGTAGCACAGATACGCAGTATTTT. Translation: CATMTSSTDTQYF.

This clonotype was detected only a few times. CDR3 DNA: TGCAGTGCGAGGACAGGGGGCGATCAGCCCCAGCATTTT. Translated, it gives CSARTGGDQPQHF. The rearrangement links TRBV20-1 to TRBJ1-5; 11 positions agree with TRBD1. CDR1 and CDR2 from the germline V gene are DFQATT and SNEGSKA (reference sequence). Losses at the gene ends were 6 bases for V and 5 bases for J; bases not matched to a gene: 3. CDR3 size: 13 residues.

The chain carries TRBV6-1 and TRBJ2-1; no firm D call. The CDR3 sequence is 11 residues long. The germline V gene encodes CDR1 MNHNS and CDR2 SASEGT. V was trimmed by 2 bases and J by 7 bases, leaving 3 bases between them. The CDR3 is CASSESNEQFF. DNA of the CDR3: TGTGCCAGCAGTGAATCTAATGAGCAGTTCTTC.